These 7 T cell receptor beta chains originate from one sample sequenced in a study of T cells in Graves' hyperthyroidism and ophthalmopathy. Using RNA transcripts as the source, TCR beta CDR3 regions were amplified. The HTBI primer set served for first-round RT-PCR of the TCR CDR3. Via MiXCR, TCRdb re-called the multiplex PCR reads, giving one row per CDR3 protein. The profile shows a few hundred thousand distinct CDR3 sequences, about 45% of them singletons. The specimen was peripheral blood or thyroid tissue (not recorded which). The receptors derive from a woman younger than 30 with Graves' hyperthyroidism.

This chain uses TRBV12-3 or TRBV12-4 with TRBJ1-2; D gene uncertain. The CDR3 is 13 amino acids. V was clipped by 5 bases and J by 4 bases, with 11 bases between them. CDR3 amino acids: CASSIRNGYGYTF. In nucleotides, the CDR3 is TGTGCCAGCAGTATCCGGAACGGCTATGGCTACACCTTC.

This clonotype was counted only a few times. The V call is TRBV10-3, the J call TRBJ1-1; TRBD1 matches at 7 bases. Per germline, CDR1 ENHRY and CDR2 SYGVKD. With V trimmed by 10 bases and J by 3 bases, 5 bases remained unmatched. The CDR3 totals 12 residues. CDR3 residues: CATQGLDTEAFF. CDR3 in DNA: TGTGCCACACAGGGGCTGGACACTGAAGCTTTCTTT.

A word on this clonotype: The conserved closing phenylalanine or tryptophan is absent in this CDR3, likely reflecting a read error. Because the CDR3's place on the DNA is in doubt, the DNA is left out and the CDR3 is given as listed by TCRdb. The chain recombines TRBV5-4 with TRBJ1-4. The germline CDR1 and CDR2 sequences are SGHNT and YYREEE (reference sequence). The CDR3 has 11 amino acids, counting both end residues. The CDR3 spells CASSLAGTVNY.

With respect to this clonotype: One end of the junction fails to match germline, which may point to a read error. The chain joins TRBV7-2 to TRBJ2-7; 14 bases are a match to TRBD2. The CDR3 has 13 amino acids. Germline V gives CDR1 SGHTA, CDR2 FQGNSA. CDR3 coding DNA: TGTGCCAGCAGCCCGGGACTAGCGGGAGCTTTGGACTTC. As protein: CASSPGLAGALDF.

The V and J genes are TRBV2 and TRBJ1-4, with unresolved D. This CDR3 spans 14 amino acids. Germline values: CDR1 SNHLY, CDR2 FYNNEI. V was shortened by 2 bases and J by 12 bases, with 16 bases between the two germline ends. The CDR3 loop is CASSELGMPSELFF. CDR3 DNA sequence: TGTGCCAGCAGTGAACTGGGGATGCCGTCGGAACTGTTTTTT.

This clonotype showed up just a few times. This chain connects TRBV5-1 to TRBJ2-5; maybe TRBD1 (6 bases). CDR1 SGHRS and CDR2 YFSETQ come from the germline V gene. The CDR3 covers 15 residues. V was cut by 2 bases and J by 4 bases, with 15 bases left in between. CDR3 protein: CASSFEQGSRETQYF. As DNA, the CDR3 is TGCGCCAGCAGCTTTGAACAGGGTAGTAGAGAGACCCAGTACTTC.

V usage is TRBV19 and J usage is TRBJ2-7; no definite D call. Trimming left V 2 bases short and J 0 bases short, with 5 bases between. This CDR3 is built from 13 residues. Germline values: CDR1 LNHDA, CDR2 SQIVND (reference sequence). CDR3 in amino acids: CASSIQSSYEQYF. The DNA for the CDR3 is TGTGCCAGTAGTATACAGAGCTCCTACGAGCAGTACTTC.